These 16 T cell receptor beta chains were sequenced from one sample in a study of shared clonotypes between healthy human individuals. Using immunoSEQ multiplex PCR, the repertoire was profiled, and TCRdb retains in-frame clones only, with some absent. The sample lists 2,500,000 or so clones, approximately 94% seen once, with roughly 0.36% in the top ten. Source material: naive CD4+ T cells from PBMCs. Stated subset: CD45RA+ positively selected. The receptors here all came from a man younger than 30 in good health. Some clones in this sample may be carry-over from other donors' samples.

This chain links TRBV5-1 with TRBJ2-7, with D perhaps matching TRBD2 (6 bases). CDR3 length equals 14 residues. Per germline, CDR1 SGHRS and CDR2 YFSETQ. Trimming removed 1 base at V and 4 bases at J, with 12 bases between. The CDR3 spells CASSLTGEWYEQYF. CDR3 in DNA: TGCGCCAGCAGCTTGACGGGAGAGTGGTACGAGCAGTACTTC.

The genes are TRBV9 and TRBJ2-2; either TRBD1 or TRBD2 may supply D (5 bases each). This CDR3 has 18 amino acids. Germline V gene lookup returns CDR1 SGDLS and CDR2 YYNGEE. Trimming cost V 0 bases and J 5 bases, with 20 bases left between them. In DNA form, the CDR3 reads TGTGCCAGCAGCGTAGCCTTCCGGGACCACGGGTCGACCGGGGAGCTGTTTTTT. This gives the protein CASSVAFRDHGSTGELFF.

CDR3 in amino acids: CATRPGNTIYF. CDR3 DNA sequence: TGTGCCACTCGGCCAGGAAACACCATATATTTT. The V and J genes are TRBV7-9 and TRBJ1-3, with D hard to call. Trimming removed 10 bases from V and 4 bases from J, with 8 bases in between. Germline V lookup: CDR1 SEHNR, CDR2 FQNEAQ (reference sequence). The CDR3 consists of 11 residues.

This sequence joins TRBV11-3 and TRBJ1-1, with a weak D call TRBD1 (5 bases). Germline CDR1 and CDR2: SGHNT and YENEEA. V was cut by 1 base and J by 7 bases, with 28 bases left in between. This CDR3 is built from 19 residues. The CDR3 loop is CASSLGGDSRDLRRNEAFF. The CDR3 region has the DNA TGTGCCAGCAGCTTAGGAGGGGATTCACGAGACCTACGGAGGAATGAAGCTTTCTTT. Full variable domain (remainder filled in from reference TRBV11-3 and TRBJ1-1): EAGVVQSPRYKIIEKKQPVAFWCNPISGHNTLYWYLQNLGQGPELLIRYENEEAVDDSQLPKDRFSAERLKGVDSTLKIQPAELGDSAVYLCASSLGGDSRDLRRNEAFFGQGTRLTVV.

On this clone itself: Other DNA sequences in the sample encode the same CDR3. V is TRBV6-1 and J is TRBJ2-1; D not certain. V lost 4 bases, J lost 4 bases, and 8 bases lay in between. The CDR3 is 13 residues long. Germline CDR1 MNHNS, CDR2 SASEGT. CDR3 region: CASSVTEYNEQFF. The CDR3 nucleotides read TGTGCCAGCAGTGTAACTGAATACAATGAGCAGTTCTTC.

This clone was observed a handful of times. J is TRBJ1-1 and V is TRBV9; a weak D match, TRBD1 (5 bases). There are 17 residues in the CDR3. The germline V gene has CDR1 SGDLS and CDR2 YYNGEE. V lost 2 bases, J lost 0 bases, and 17 bases lay in between. The CDR3 is CASSVDWQGRMNTEAFF. CDR3 DNA: TGTGCCAGCAGCGTCGATTGGCAGGGACGGATGAACACTGAAGCTTTCTTT.

The chain employs TRBV19 and TRBJ1-4; 9 nucleotides align to TRBD1. V shed 5 bases and J 12 bases; nucleotides not matched to a gene: 16. The CDR3 is 16 amino acids. The germline CDR1 and CDR2 sequences are LNHDA and SQIVND (reference sequence). The CDR3 protein is CASSSTAGTGNGQLFF. CDR3 bases: TGTGCCAGTAGTTCAACGGCCGGGACAGGGAATGGTCAACTGTTTTTT.

This sequence joins TRBV6-1 and TRBJ2-7; TRBD1 is a possible D gene (6 bases). Looked up from germline, CDR1 is MNHNS and CDR2 is SASEGT. Trimming took off 5 bases at V and 0 bases at J, with 11 bases between the two ends. The length of the CDR3 is 14 residues. The CDR3 DNA follows: TGTGCCAGCAGTAGACAGGCCCCCTCCTACGAGCAGTACTTC. This gives the protein CASSRQAPSYEQYF.

The chain has TRBV5-6 and TRBJ2-3; either TRBD1 or TRBD2 may supply D (6 bases each). The CDR3 has 15 residues. V was shortened by 10 bases and J by 1 base, with 19 bases between the two germline ends. The germline gives CDR1 SGHDT, CDR2 YYEEEE. CDR3 DNA sequence: TGTGCCTTTAGCCGGGGGCGTTGGGGCACAGATACGCAGTATTTT. Residues: CAFSRGRWGTDTQYF.

The chain employs TRBV5-6 and TRBJ2-2; tentatively, D is TRBD2 (6 bases). Looked up from germline, CDR1 is SGHDT and CDR2 is YYEEEE. The CDR3 has 16 amino acids. Trimming pared 0 bases from V and 2 bases from J, leaving 11 bases between. As DNA, the CDR3 is TGTGCCAGCAGCTTGGCCATGGGGGGTAACACCGGGGAGCTGTTTTTT. It translates to CASSLAMGGNTGELFF.

This clone has only one observation. This sequence joins TRBV13 and TRBJ2-7; 12 nucleotides match TRBD2. The CDR3 spans 14 residues. CDR1 and CDR2 from the germline V gene are PRHDT and FYEKMQ (reference sequence). The junction had 4 bases not matched to a gene; V was cut back by 5 bases and J by 5 bases. CDR3 nucleotide sequence: TGTGCCAGCAGCCGACTAGCGGGAGACAACGAGCAGTACTTC. Its translation is CASSRLAGDNEQYF.

The rearrangement joins TRBV6-5 to TRBJ2-7, with D tentatively TRBD1 (5 bases). The CDR3 runs 15 residues. The V end was cut by 0 bases, the J end by 2 bases, with 11 bases between. From germline, CDR1 is MNHEY and CDR2 SVGAGI. The CDR3 protein is CASSYSTTGPYEQYF. The CDR3 DNA reads as TGTGCCAGCAGTTACTCGACCACAGGCCCCTACGAGCAGTACTTC.

The chain joins TRBV9 to TRBJ2-5; 10 bases agree with TRBD2. CDR3 length equals 17 residues. Trimming cost V 4 bases and J 3 bases; bases outside gene matches: 12. Germline-derived CDR1 and CDR2 are SGDLS and YYNGEE. Here the CDR3 reads CASSPGASGSWEETQYF. The CDR3 region has the DNA TGTGCCAGCAGCCCTGGGGCTAGCGGGAGCTGGGAAGAGACCCAGTACTTC.

The chain combines TRBV14 with TRBJ1-2; tentative D call: TRBD1 (5 bases). The CDR3 totals 14 residues. Germline CDR1 is SGHDN and CDR2 is FVKESK. The V end lost 1 base, the J end lost 5 bases, and 11 bases lay between the germline ends. The DNA of the CDR3 is TGTGCCAGCAGCCAAGCGGGGACGGGATATGGCTACACCTTC. Translating gives CASSQAGTGYGYTF.

J is TRBJ2-7 and V is TRBV25-1; 10 nucleotides line up with TRBD1. With 6 bases clipped from V and 2 bases from J, the junction kept 4 bases outside the gene matches. Germline CDR1 MGHDK, CDR2 SYGVNS. CDR3 length: 14 amino acids. CDR3 nucleotides: TGTGCCAGCAGAAGACAGGGGGCGACCTACGAGCAGTACTTC. Translation: CASRRQGATYEQYF.

The chain combines TRBV10-3 with TRBJ2-7, with TRBD2 matching 10 bases. The V gene end was trimmed by 5 bases and the J gene end by 6 bases; junction bases not matched to a gene: 7. This CDR3 has 14 residues. CDR1 and CDR2 (germline): ENHRY, SYGVKD. The CDR3 DNA follows: TGTGCCATCAGTTCTAGCGGGAGTATCCCCGAGCAGTACTTC. Translated, it gives CAISSSGSIPEQYF.